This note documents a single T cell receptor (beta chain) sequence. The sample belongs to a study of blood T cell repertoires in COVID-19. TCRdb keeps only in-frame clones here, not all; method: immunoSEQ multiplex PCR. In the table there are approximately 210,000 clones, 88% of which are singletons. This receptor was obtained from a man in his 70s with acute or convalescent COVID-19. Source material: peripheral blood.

CDR3 residues: CVAGTAYEQYF. Here the CDR3 DNA reads TGTGTTGCGGGAACCGCCTACGAGCAGTACTTC. The chain couples TRBV28 to TRBJ2-7; D may be TRBD2 (6 bases). The CDR3 has 11 amino acids. From germline, CDR1 is MDHEN and CDR2 SYDVKM.